This paragraph reports one T cell receptor (beta chain). Which antigen it targets is not known. Base qualities are not provided; no much larger clone lies one nucleotide away. At one collaborating source in Seattle, patients were enrolled during active infection and were followed longitudinally through the course of disease. The collaborating institutions used their own protocols to collect whole blood in K2EDTA tubes. Collaborator samples were shipped for TCRbeta analysis as frozen whole blood, isolated PBMCs, or DNA extracted from either sample type. These data belong to a study of blood T cell repertoires in COVID-19 (dated by TCRdb to the early 2020s). A note on the overall study: Samples from collaborators originated in the United States, Italy and Spain and spanned both the acute and convalescent phases of COVID-19. Subjects who had been exposed to COVID-19, were actively infected with it, or had recovered from it provided the deeply sampled blood TCRbeta repertoires that made up the dataset. HLA class I and class II types, where available, came from metadata supplied by the sample provider rather than from assay-based typing. A de-identified subject ID, COVID-19 status, age in years and sex were almost always included in the sample metadata. The material from the prospective study consisted of cDNA or gDNA derived from T cells, B-cell-depleted T cells, or PBMCs. The repertoires were released in a freely available public database intended as a resource for research on the immune response to SARS-CoV-2. The samples were drawn from the first 160 participants of the ongoing ImmuneRACE study and from some 1,300 subjects provided by 6 global collaborators.

Including the terminal cysteine and phenylalanine, the CDR3 comprises 13 residues. The read is trimmed to its CDR3 DNA, 39 bases read in frame from base 1. The germline V gene specifies SGHDT as CDR1 and YYEEEE as CDR2. V sheds 2 bases and J sheds 4 bases, leaving 8 bases between their ends. On the study overall, not on this receptor specifically: Clinical and demographic metadata were provided uncurated, with the amount varying by source and participant.

TCRbeta CDR3 regions were amplified from genomic DNA by means of the immunoSEQ Assay, a bias-controlled multiplex PCR. The authors processed their data as follows. The number of nucleated cells in each sample was estimated by amplification of reference gene primers within the assay. Sequence reads were collapsed and filtered to measure the absolute abundance of every unique TCRbeta CDR3 rearrangement. For each sample, productive Simpson clonality was calculated as the square root of Simpson's diversity index over productive rearrangements. TCRdb re-hosts the immuneACCESS table, in-frame sequences only. Its copies lack some clones; in the studies checked, an unresolved V gene accounts for under half of them, and the cause for the rest is not known. Clonal size and the V and J genes are those of that table, whereas D and trimming came from the DNA. The sample table lists approximately 290,000 clones, approximately 89% of them with a count of one. The ten most abundant clones make up approximately 10% of the sample.

The receptor was isolated from a woman aged 30 to 39 with COVID-19, enrolled during active disease. The chain employs TRBV5-6 and TRBJ2-3; the D gene is perhaps TRBD2, from 6 matching bases. The source material was peripheral blood. The sequenced DNA is TGTGCCAGCAGCTTTTCTAGCGCAGATACGCAGTATTTT. Its translation reads: CASSFSSADTQYF.